This T cell receptor (beta chain) appears in the sequencing data of a study of blood T cell repertoires in COVID-19. The CDR3 length is 16 residues. With V trimmed by 4 bases and J by 7 bases, 11 bases remained unmatched. CDR1 is KGHSH and CDR2 is LQKENI in the germline V gene. The protocol was immunoSEQ multiplex PCR, while the TCRdb copy is restricted to in-frame clones and leaves out a portion. This sample carries some 180,000 clones, 75% to 85% of them seen once, and the ten largest clones take 6%. Sequenced material: peripheral blood. The V and J genes are TRBV18 and TRBJ2-7; TRBD2 aligns across 12 bases. This clonotype was sampled from a woman aged 40 to 50 with COVID-19, enrolled during active disease. The DNA for the CDR3 is TGTGCCAGCTCACTAGCTCTAGCGGGAGGGCCGGATGAGCAGTACTTC. Encoded protein: CASSLALAGGPDEQYF.